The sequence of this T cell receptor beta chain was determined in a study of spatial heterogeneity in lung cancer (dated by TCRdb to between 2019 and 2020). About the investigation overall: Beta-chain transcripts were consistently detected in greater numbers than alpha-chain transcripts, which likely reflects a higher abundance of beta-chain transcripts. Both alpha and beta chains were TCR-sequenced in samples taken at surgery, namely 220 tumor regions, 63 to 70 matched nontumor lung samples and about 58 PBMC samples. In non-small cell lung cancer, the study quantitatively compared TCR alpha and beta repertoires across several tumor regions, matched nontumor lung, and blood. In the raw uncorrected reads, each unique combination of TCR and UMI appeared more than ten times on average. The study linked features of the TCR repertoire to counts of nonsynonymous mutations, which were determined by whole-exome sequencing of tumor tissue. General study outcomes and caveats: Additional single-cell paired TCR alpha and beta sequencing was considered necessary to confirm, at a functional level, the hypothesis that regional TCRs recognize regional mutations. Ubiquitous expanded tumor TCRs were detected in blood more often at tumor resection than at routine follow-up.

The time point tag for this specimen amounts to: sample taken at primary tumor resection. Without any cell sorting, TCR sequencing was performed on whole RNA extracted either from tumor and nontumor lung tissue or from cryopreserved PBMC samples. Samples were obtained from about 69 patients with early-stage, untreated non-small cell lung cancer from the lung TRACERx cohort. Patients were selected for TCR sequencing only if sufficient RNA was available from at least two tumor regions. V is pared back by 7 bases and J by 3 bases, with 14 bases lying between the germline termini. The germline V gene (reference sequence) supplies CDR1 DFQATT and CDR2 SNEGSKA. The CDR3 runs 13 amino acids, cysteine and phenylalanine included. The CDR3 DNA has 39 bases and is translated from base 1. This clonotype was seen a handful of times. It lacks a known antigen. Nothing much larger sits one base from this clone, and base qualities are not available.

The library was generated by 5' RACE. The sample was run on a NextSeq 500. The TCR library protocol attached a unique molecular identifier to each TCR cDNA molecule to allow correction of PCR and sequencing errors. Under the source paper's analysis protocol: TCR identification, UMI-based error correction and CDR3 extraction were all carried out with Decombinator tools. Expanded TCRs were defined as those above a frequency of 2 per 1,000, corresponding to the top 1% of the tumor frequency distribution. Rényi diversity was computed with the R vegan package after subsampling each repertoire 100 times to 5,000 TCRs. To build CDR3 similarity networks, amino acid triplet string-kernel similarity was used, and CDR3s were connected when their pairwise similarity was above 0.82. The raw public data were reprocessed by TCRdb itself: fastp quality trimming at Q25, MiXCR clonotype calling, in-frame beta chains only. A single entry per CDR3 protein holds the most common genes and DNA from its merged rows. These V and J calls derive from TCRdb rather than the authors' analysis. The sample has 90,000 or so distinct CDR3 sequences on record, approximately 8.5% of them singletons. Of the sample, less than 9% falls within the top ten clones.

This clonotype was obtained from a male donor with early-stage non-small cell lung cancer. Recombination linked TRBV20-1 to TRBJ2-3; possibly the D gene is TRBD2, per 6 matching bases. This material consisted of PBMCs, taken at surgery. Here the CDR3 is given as CSVGGRGTDTQYF. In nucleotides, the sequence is TGCAGTGTAGGAGGGAGAGGAACAGATACGCAGTATTTT.